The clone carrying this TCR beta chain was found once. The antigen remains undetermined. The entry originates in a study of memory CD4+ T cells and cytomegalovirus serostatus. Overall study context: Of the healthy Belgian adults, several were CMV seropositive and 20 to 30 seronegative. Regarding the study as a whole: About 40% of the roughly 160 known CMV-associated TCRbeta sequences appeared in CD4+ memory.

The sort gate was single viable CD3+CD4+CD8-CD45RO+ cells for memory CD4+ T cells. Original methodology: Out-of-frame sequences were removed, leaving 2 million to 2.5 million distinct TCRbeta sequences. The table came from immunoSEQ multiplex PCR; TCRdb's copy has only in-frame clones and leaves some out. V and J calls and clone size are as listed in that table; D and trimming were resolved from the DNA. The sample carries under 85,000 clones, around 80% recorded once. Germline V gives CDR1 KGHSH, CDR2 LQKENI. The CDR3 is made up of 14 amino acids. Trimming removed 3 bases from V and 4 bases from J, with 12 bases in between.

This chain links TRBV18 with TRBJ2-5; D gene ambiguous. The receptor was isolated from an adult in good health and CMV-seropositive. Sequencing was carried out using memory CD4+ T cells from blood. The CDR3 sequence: CASSPAGWGETQYF. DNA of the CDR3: TGTGCCAGCTCACCCGCCGGATGGGGAGAGACCCAGTACTTC. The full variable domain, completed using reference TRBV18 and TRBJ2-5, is NAGVMQNPRHLVRRRGQEARLRCSPMKGHSHVYWYRQLPEEGLKFMVYLQKENIIDESGMPKERFSAEFPKEGPSILRIQQVVRGDSAAYFCASSPAGWGETQYFGPGTRLLVL.